These 2 T cell receptor beta chains were all obtained from the same sample, sequenced in a study of OX40 agonist ivuxolimab in advanced cancers. Repertoires were generated with immunoSEQ multiplex PCR, while TCRdb's copy carries only in-frame clones and drops some. The profile shows over 70,000 clones, about 83% of them singletons. The source material was CD4+ or CD8+ T cells sorted from blood, sampled in a trial of the OX40 agonist ivuxolimab. Every receptor here comes from an adult with an advanced solid tumor such as melanoma, head and neck, liver or kidney cancer.

The chain carries TRBV6-5 and TRBJ2-7, with TRBD1 identical over 7 bases. This CDR3 contains 15 residues. Trimming cost V 4 bases and J 2 bases; bases outside gene matches: 8. Per the germline V gene, CDR1 is MNHEY and CDR2 is SVGAGI. The CDR3 nucleotides read TGTGCCAGCAGTTTGGGGGACAGAGGGCCCTACGAGCAGTACTTC. Amino acids: CASSLGDRGPYEQYF.

V is TRBV13 and J is TRBJ2-7; weak D call: TRBD1 (6 bases). CDR3 size: 12 residues. Per germline, CDR1 PRHDT and CDR2 FYEKMQ (reference sequence). V lost 3 bases and J lost 9, with 12 bases in between. CDR3 loop: CASSFGPGAQYF. The DNA of the CDR3 is TGTGCCAGCAGCTTTGGCCCAGGGGCGCAGTACTTC.